These 9 T cell receptor beta chains share one sample of origin, sequenced in a study of blood T cells in healthy people across ages. Then a second PCR, running about 6 to 12 cycles, was carried out with a sample-barcoded 5' primer and a J-beta primer mix. One entry per CDR3 protein, called by TCRdb with MiXCR from the 5' RACE reads. The sample consists of 850,000 to 1,300,000 distinct CDR3 sequences, under 55% of them appearing once. Material for sequencing was blood. All receptors derive from a woman in her fifties or sixties in good health.

The chain employs TRBV29-1 and TRBJ2-7, with TRBD1 matching over 9 bases. The V and J ends lost 7 bases and 12 bases, in that order; junction bases with no gene match: 13. The CDR3 totals 12 residues. CDR1 and CDR2 (germline): SQVTM, ANQGSEA. The CDR3 here is CSGGQGTETRYF. The CDR3 nucleotides are TGCAGCGGTGGACAGGGGACTGAGACCCGGTACTTC.

This clonotype was counted many times. The chain links TRBV7-2 to TRBJ1-2; D gene unclear. Germline CDR1 reads SGHTA; CDR2 reads FQGNSA. This CDR3 region has 11 residues. The germline V and J ends were trimmed by 7 bases and 6 bases, with 9 bases remaining between them. This chain's CDR3 is CASTARDGYTF. The CDR3 DNA reads as TGTGCCAGCACCGCGCGCGATGGCTACACCTTC. The variable domain in full, completed from reference TRBV7-2 and TRBJ1-2, reads GAGVSQSPSNKVTEKGKDVELRCDPISGHTALYWYRQSLGQGLEFLIYFQGNSAPDKSGLPSDRFSAERTGGSVSTLTIQRTQQEDSAVYLCASTARDGYTFGSGTRLTVV.

The chain recombines TRBV6-6 with TRBJ2-7; D call uncertain. The tail of the sequence fits TRBJ2-5 better, so the J call may be wrong. This CDR3 comprises 13 residues. Germline CDR1 is MNHNY and CDR2 is SVGAGI (reference sequence). As DNA, the CDR3 is TGTGCCAGCAGTAAACCGCAGGTGGAGACCCAGTACTTC. It yields the protein CASSKPQVETQYF.

The V gene is TRBV9, the J gene TRBJ2-5, with TRBD1 as a possible D gene (5 bases). Trimming removed 7 bases at V and 11 bases at J, with 15 bases between. The CDR3 has 11 residues. Germline V gene lookup returns CDR1 SGDLS and CDR2 YYNGEE. CDR3 DNA: TGTGCCAGCGCCGGGCAGGGCCGGCAGTACTTC. As protein: CASAGQGRQYF.

This chain joins TRBV29-1 and TRBJ1-1, with a weak D call TRBD1 (6 bases). The V and J ends lost 4 bases and 0 bases respectively, with 15 bases between them. The germline V gene encodes CDR1 SQVTM and CDR2 ANQGSEA. This CDR3 is 15 amino acids long. This CDR3 reads CSVVVQQGMNTEAFF. The CDR3 region has the DNA TGCAGCGTTGTCGTACAACAGGGCATGAACACTGAAGCTTTCTTT.

The chain employs TRBV27 and TRBJ2-7; tentatively, D is TRBD2 (5 bases). The V and J ends lost 10 bases and 3 bases respectively, with 19 bases between them. This CDR3 is 14 amino acids long. CDR1 is MNHEY, CDR2 SMNVEV, per germline (reference sequence). CDR3 protein: CAMQKRFLVYEQYF. For the CDR3, the DNA is TGTGCCATGCAAAAGCGGTTCCTCGTCTACGAGCAGTACTTC.

This clonotype is a singleton in its sample. This chain connects TRBV5-1 to TRBJ2-1; 11 bases agree with TRBD2. The J call is uncertain, as TRBJ2-7 better fits the DNA end. Germline CDR1 SGHRS, CDR2 YFSETQ. CDR3 length: 17 amino acids. The CDR3 DNA is TGCGCCAGCAGCTTGGGAGTAGCGGGGGGGGGATACAATGAGCAGTACTTC. Its protein is CASSLGVAGGGYNEQYF.

The genes are TRBV24-1 and TRBJ2-1, with TRBD1 matching over 7 bases. V shed 4 bases, J shed 6 bases, and the junction held 5 bases outside the gene matches. The CDR3 runs 14 residues. Germline CDR1 reads KGHDR; CDR2 reads SFDVKD. The CDR3 sequence is CATSDPTGVNEQFF. The CDR3 coding sequence is TGTGCCACCAGTGACCCCACAGGGGTCAATGAGCAGTTCTTC.

The chain combines TRBV2 with TRBJ2-5; 11 bases are a match to TRBD2. V trimming: 2 bases; J trimming: 0 bases; junction bases outside the gene matches: 8. CDR1 is SNHLY, CDR2 FYNNEI, per germline. CDR3 length equals 18 residues. The CDR3 region has the DNA TGTGCCAGCAGTGAACGAGCTAGCGGGAGGCTGTACCAAGAGACCCAGTACTTC. Residues: CASSERASGRLYQETQYF.